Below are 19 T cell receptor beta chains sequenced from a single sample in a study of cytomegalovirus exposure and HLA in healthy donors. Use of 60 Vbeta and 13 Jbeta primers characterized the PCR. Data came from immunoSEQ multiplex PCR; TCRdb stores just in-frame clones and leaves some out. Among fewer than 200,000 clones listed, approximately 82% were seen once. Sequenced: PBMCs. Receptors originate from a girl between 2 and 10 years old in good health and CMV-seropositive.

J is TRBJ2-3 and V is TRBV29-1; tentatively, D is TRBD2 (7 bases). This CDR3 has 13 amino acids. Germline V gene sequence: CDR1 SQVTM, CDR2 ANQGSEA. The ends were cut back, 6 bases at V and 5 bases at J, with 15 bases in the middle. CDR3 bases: TGCAGCGTGGGGGGGCCCCCAAAAGATACGCAGTATTTT. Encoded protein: CSVGGPPKDTQYF.

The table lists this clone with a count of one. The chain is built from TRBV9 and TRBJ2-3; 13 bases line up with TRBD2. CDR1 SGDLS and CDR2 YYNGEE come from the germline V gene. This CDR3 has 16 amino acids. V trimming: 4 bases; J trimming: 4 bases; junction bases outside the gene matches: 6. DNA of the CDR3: TGTGCCAGCAGCCCTGGGACTAGCGGGGCGGCAGATACGCAGTATTTT. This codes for CASSPGTSGAADTQYF.

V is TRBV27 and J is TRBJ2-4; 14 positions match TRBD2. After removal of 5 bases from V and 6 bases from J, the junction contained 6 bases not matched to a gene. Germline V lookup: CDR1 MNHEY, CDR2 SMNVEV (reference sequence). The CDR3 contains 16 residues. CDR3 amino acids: CASSRLAGGPRNIQYF. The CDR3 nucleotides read TGTGCCAGCAGTCGACTAGCGGGGGGGCCTCGAAACATTCAGTACTTC.

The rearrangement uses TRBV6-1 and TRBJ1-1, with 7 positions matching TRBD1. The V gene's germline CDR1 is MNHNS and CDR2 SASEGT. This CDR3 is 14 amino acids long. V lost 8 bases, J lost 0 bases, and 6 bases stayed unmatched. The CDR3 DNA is TGTGCCAGCGCAATAGGGGGCGTGAACACTGAAGCTTTCTTT. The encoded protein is CASAIGGVNTEAFF.

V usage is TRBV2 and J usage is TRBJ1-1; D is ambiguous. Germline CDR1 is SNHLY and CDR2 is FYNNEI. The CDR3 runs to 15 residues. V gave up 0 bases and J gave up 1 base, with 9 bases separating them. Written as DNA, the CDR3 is TGTGCCAGCAGTGAAGCACCCCTAAGGAACACTGAAGCTTTCTTT. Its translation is CASSEAPLRNTEAFF.

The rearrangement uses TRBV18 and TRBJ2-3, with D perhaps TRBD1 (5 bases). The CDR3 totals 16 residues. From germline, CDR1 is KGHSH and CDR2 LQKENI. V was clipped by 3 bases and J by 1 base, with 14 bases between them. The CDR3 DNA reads TGTGCCAGCTCACCTCCTCCGACAGTGGGCACAGATACGCAGTATTTT. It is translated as CASSPPPTVGTDTQYF. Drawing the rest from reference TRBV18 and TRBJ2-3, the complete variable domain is NAGVMQNPRHLVRRRGQEARLRCSPMKGHSHVYWYRQLPEEGLKFMVYLQKENIIDESGMPKERFSAEFPKEGPSILRIQQVVRGDSAAYFCASSPPPTVGTDTQYFGPGTRLTVL.

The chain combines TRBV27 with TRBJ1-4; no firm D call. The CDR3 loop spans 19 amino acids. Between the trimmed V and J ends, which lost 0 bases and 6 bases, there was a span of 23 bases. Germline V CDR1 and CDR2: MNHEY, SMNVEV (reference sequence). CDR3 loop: CASSLSYESSGPWDEKLFF. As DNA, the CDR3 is TGTGCCAGCAGTTTATCCTACGAGAGTTCTGGGCCGTGGGATGAAAAACTGTTTTTT.

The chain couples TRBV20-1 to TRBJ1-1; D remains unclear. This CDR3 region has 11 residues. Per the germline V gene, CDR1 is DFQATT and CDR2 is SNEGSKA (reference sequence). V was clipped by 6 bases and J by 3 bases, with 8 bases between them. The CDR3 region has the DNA TGCAGTGCCACTCAGGACACTGAAGCTTTCTTT. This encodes CSATQDTEAFF.

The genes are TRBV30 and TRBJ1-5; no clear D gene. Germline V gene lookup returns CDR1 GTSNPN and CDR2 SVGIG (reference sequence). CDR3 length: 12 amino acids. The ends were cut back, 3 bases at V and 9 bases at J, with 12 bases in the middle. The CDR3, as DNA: TGTGCCTGGAGCGCCGGGTCCGGGCCCCAGCATTTT. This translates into CAWSAGSGPQHF.

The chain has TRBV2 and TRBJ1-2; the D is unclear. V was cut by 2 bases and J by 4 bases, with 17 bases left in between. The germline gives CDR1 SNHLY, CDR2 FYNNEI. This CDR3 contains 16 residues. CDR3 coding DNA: TGTGCCAGCAGTGAACGTCGGCGGGTGGACCCCTATGGCTACACCTTC. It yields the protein CASSERRRVDPYGYTF.

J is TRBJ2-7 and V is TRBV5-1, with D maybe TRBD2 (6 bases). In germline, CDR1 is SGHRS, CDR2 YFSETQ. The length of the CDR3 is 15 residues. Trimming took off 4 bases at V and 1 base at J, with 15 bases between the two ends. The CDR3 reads CASSISGLRSYEQYF. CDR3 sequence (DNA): TGCGCCAGCAGCATTAGCGGTTTGAGGTCCTACGAGCAGTACTTC. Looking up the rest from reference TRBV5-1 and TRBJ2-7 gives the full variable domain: KAGVTQTPRYLIKTRGQQVTLSCSPISGHRSVSWYQQTPGQGLQFLFEYFSETQRNKGNFPGRFSGRQFSNSRSEMNVSTLELGDSALYLCASSISGLRSYEQYFGPGTRLTVT.

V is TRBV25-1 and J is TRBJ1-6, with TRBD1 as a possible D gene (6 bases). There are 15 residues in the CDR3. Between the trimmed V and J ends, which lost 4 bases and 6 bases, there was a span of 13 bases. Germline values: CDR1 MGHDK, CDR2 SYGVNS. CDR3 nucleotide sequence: TGTGCCAGCAGTGCGACAGGTCGCATTAATTCACCCCTCCACTTT. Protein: CASSATGRINSPLHF.

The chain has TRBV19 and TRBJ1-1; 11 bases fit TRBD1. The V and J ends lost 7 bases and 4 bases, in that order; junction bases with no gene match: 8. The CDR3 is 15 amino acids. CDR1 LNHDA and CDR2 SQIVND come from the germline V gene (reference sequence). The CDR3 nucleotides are TGTGCCAGTATCTCGGACAGGGGGCTCTCCACTGAAGCTTTCTTT. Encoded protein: CASISDRGLSTEAFF.

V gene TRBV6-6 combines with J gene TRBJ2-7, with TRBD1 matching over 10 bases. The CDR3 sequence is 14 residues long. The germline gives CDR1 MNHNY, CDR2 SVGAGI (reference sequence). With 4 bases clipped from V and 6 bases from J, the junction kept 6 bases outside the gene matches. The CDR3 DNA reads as TGTGCCAGCAGTTTTGGGACAGGGGTGAGCGAGCAGTACTTC. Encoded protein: CASSFGTGVSEQYF.

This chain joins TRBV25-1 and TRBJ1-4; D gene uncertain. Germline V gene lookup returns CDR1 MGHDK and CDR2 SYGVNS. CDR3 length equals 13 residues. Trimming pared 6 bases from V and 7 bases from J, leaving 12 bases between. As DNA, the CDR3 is TGTGCCAGCAGCCCGGGAGGCGGTGAAAAACTGTTTTTT. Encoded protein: CASSPGGGEKLFF.

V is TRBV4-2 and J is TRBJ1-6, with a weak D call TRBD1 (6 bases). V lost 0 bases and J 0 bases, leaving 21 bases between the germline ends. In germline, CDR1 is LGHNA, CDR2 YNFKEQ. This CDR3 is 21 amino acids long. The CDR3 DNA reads TGTGCCAGCAGCCAAGACCTCCCGGGGGGCCCAAGGAGCTCCTATAATTCACCCCTCCACTTT. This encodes CASSQDLPGGPRSSYNSPLHF.

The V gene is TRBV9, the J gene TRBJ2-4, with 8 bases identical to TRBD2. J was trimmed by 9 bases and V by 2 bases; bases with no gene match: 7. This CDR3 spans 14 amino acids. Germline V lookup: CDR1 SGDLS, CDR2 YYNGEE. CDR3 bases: TGTGCCAGCAGCGTCGGGACTAGTTCCGGCATTCAGTACTTC. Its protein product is CASSVGTSSGIQYF. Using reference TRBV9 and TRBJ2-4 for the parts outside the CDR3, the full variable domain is DSGVTQTPKHLITATGQRVTLRCSPRSGDLSVYWYQQSLDQGLQFLIQYYNGEERAKGNILERFSAQQFPDLHSELNLSSLELGDSALYFCASSVGTSSGIQYFGAGTRLSVL.

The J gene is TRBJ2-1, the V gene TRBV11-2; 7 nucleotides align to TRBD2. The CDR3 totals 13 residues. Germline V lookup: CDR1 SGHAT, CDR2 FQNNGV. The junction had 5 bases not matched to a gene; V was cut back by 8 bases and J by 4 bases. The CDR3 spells CASRLADYNEQFF. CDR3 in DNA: TGTGCCAGCCGGCTAGCGGATTACAATGAGCAGTTCTTC.

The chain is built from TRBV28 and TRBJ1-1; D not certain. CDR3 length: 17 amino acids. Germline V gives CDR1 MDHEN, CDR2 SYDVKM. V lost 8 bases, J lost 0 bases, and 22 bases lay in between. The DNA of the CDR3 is TGTGCCAGCCCTCCGAGCGGTCGAGAGGAAATGAACACTGAAGCTTTCTTT. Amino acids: CASPPSGREEMNTEAFF. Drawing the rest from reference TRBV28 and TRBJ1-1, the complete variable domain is DVKVTQSSRYLVKRTGEKVFLECVQDMDHENMFWYRQDPGLGLRLIYFSYDVKMKEKGDIPEGYSVSREKKERFSLILESASTNQTSMYLCASPPSGREEMNTEAFFGQGTRLTVV.